This passage covers 18 T cell receptor beta chains from one sample sequenced in a study of molecular identifiers for immune sequencing clone quantification. TCRdb redid the calling of the PCR reads with MiXCR, one entry per CDR3 protein. The repertoire holds about 32,000 distinct CDR3 sequences, about a fifth seen once, with approximately 1.1% in the top ten. Material: naive CD8+ T cells from blood, with Jurkat cell RNA spiked in. Subset described: FACS-sorted CD8+CD4-CCR7+CD45RA+ naive T cells. Receptors originate from a human donor in good health. Some libraries in this study had Jurkat cell RNA spiked in.

V is TRBV4-2 and J is TRBJ2-1; 7 bases are shared with TRBD2. The germline V gene encodes CDR1 LGHNA and CDR2 YNFKEQ. This CDR3 has 17 residues. The V gene end was trimmed by 0 bases and the J gene end by 0 bases; junction bases not matched to a gene: 5. The CDR3 sequence is CASSQDMASGSYNEQFF. The CDR3 DNA follows: TGTGCCAGCAGCCAAGATATGGCTAGCGGCTCCTACAATGAGCAGTTCTTC.

About this clonotype itself: This clone may be a read error of a much larger clone one base away. The genes are TRBV5-5 and TRBJ1-5; D remains unclear. CDR3 length: 14 residues. Germline values: CDR1 SGHKS, CDR2 YYEKEE (reference sequence). As DNA, the CDR3 is TGTGCCGGCAGCTTAGGATATAGCAATCAGCCCCAGCATTTT. It encodes CAGSLGYSNQPQHF.

This clonotype was seen ten or more times. This chain joins TRBV11-2 and TRBJ1-1; 9 positions agree with TRBD1. The CDR3 runs 14 residues. Germline V gene lookup returns CDR1 SGHAT and CDR2 FQNNGV. V trimming: 5 bases; J trimming: 6 bases; junction bases outside the gene matches: 7. Written as DNA, the CDR3 is TGTGCCAGCAGCGAATTTAACAGGGGGCCTGAAGCTTTCTTT. Its translation is CASSEFNRGPEAFF.

This clonotype was seen at least ten times. V is TRBV7-9 and J is TRBJ2-1; D call uncertain. With 1 base removed from V and 6 bases from J, the gap between germline ends came to 1 base. Per the germline V gene, CDR1 is SEHNR and CDR2 is FQNEAQ (reference sequence). This CDR3 is 11 amino acids long. This CDR3 reads CASSLGNEQFF. The DNA for the CDR3 is TGTGCCAGCAGCTTAGGCAATGAGCAGTTCTTC.

This clonotype was picked up many times. This sequence joins TRBV6-5 and TRBJ2-5; 7 bases map to TRBD2. Germline loops: CDR1 MNHEY, CDR2 SVGAGI. V gave up 7 bases and J gave up 5 bases; unmatched junction bases: 1. This CDR3 has 11 residues. The CDR3 sequence: CASNGGETQYF. CDR3 DNA: TGTGCCAGCAACGGGGGGGAGACCCAGTACTTC.

In its sample, this clonotype was seen many times. The chain combines TRBV4-1 with TRBJ2-1; D remains unclear. From germline, CDR1 is MGHRA and CDR2 YSYEKL. The CDR3 is 17 residues long. V lost 3 bases to trimming and J lost 0 bases, with 15 bases between them. CDR3 nucleotide sequence: TGCGCCAGCAGCCAGAAGAGCACCCCGAGCTCCTACAATGAGCAGTTCTTC. Translated, it gives CASSQKSTPSSYNEQFF.

This clonotype was detected many times. The chain uses TRBV5-5 and TRBJ1-4; D is unresolved. Trimming pared 0 bases from V and 4 bases from J, leaving 10 bases between. Germline values: CDR1 SGHKS, CDR2 YYEKEE (reference sequence). The CDR3 has 15 amino acids. The CDR3 DNA reads TGTGCCAGCAGCTTGGTTACAGAACTTAATGAAAAACTGTTTTTT. As protein: CASSLVTELNEKLFF. Full variable domain (outside the CDR3, taken from reference TRBV5-5 and TRBJ1-4): DAGVTQSPTHLIKTRGQQVTLRCSPISGHKSVSWYQQVLGQGPQFIFQYYEKEERGRGNFPDRFSARQFPNYSSELNVNALLLGDSALYLCASSLVTELNEKLFFGSGTQLSVL.

This clonotype was observed many times. The V and J genes are TRBV5-4 and TRBJ2-3, with D tentatively TRBD1 (5 bases). With 5 bases removed from V and 4 bases from J, the gap between germline ends came to 11 bases. This CDR3 contains 13 residues. Germline V gene sequence: CDR1 SGHNT, CDR2 YYREEE (reference sequence). The CDR3 loop is CASRWGYPDTQYF. CDR3 nucleotide sequence: TGTGCCAGCAGGTGGGGCTACCCAGATACGCAGTATTTT.

This clonotype was found once. Possible read error: a much larger clone is one base away. The chain couples TRBV7-8 to TRBJ2-7; D is ambiguous. The germline V gene encodes CDR1 SGHVS and CDR2 FQNEAQ. The length of the CDR3 is 12 residues. The CDR3 loop reads CATKDISYEQCF. For the CDR3, the DNA is TGTGCCACTAAAGACATCTCCTACGAGCAGTGCTTC.

This clonotype was seen repeatedly, ten times or more. The rearrangement joins TRBV23-1 to TRBJ1-5, with D unresolved. TRBV23-1 is classed as an ORF, of uncertain function. CDR3 length: 15 residues. V was clipped by 9 bases and J by 6 bases, with 21 bases between them. The CDR3 loop is CASLSSVGSVQPQHF. CDR3 DNA: TGCGCCAGTCTGAGTTCCGTAGGGTCCGTTCAGCCCCAGCATTTT.

On this clonotype itself: A much larger clone lies a single base off, so this may be a read error. The chain links TRBV5-6 to TRBJ2-7; D possibly uses TRBD1 or TRBD2 (5 bases each). Germline values: CDR1 SGHDT, CDR2 YYEEEE. The CDR3 covers 13 residues. The CDR3: CASSGPGTYERYF. The CDR3 coding sequence is TGTGCCAGCAGCGGCCCAGGGACCTACGAGCGGTACTTC.

As regards this clonotype: Given a much more abundant clone one base away, this may be a read error. V and J are TRBV11-3 and TRBJ2-5; 10 bases match TRBD1. There are 15 residues in the CDR3. The germline gives CDR1 SGHNT, CDR2 YENEEA. DNA for the CDR3: TGTGCCAGCAGCCAGACAGGGGGCCGCCGAGAGACCCAGCACTTC. Translating gives CASSQTGGRRETQHF.

This clonotype came up many times. The chain couples TRBV20-1 to TRBJ2-3; perhaps TRBD1 as D (7 bases). The CDR3 spans 16 residues. V lost 0 bases and J 8 bases, leaving 21 bases between the germline ends. The germline CDR1 and CDR2 sequences are DFQATT and SNEGSKA (reference sequence). CDR3 sequence: CSARDLTGKAGGTQYF. The CDR3 DNA reads as TGCAGTGCTAGAGATCTGACAGGGAAAGCCGGGGGTACGCAGTATTTT.

In its sample, this clonotype was seen many times. The genes are TRBV12-3 or TRBV12-4 and TRBJ1-2; D is possibly TRBD1 (6 bases). The length of the CDR3 is 13 residues. Trimming left V 4 bases short and J 4 bases short, with 10 bases between. DNA of the CDR3: TGTGCCAGCAGTTACAGGGAAGGCTATGGCTACACCTTC. Encoded protein: CASSYREGYGYTF.

The gene calls are TRBV27 and TRBJ2-7; either TRBD1 or TRBD2 may supply D (5 bases each). The CDR3 loop spans 14 amino acids. The germline gives CDR1 MNHEY, CDR2 SMNVEV (reference sequence). Trimming took 6 bases from V and 3 from J, leaving 15 bases between them. This CDR3 reads CASSPSGTFYEQYF. In nucleotides, the CDR3 is TGTGCCAGCAGCCCCTCCGGGACCTTCTACGAGCAGTACTTC.

This clonotype appeared many times. The chain employs TRBV28 and TRBJ1-3, with TRBD1 identical over 7 bases. The CDR3 covers 16 residues. V shed 5 bases and J 0 bases; nucleotides not matched to a gene: 7. Germline CDR1 is MDHEN and CDR2 is SYDVKM. The CDR3 region is CASSTIGTASGNTIYF. CDR3 coding DNA: TGTGCCAGCAGTACCATCGGGACAGCCTCTGGAAACACCATATATTTT.

In its sample, this clonotype was seen many times. V is TRBV5-1 and J is TRBJ2-7; 7 bases map to TRBD1. J gave up 3 bases and V 4 bases, and 10 bases lay outside the gene matches. Germline values: CDR1 SGHRS, CDR2 YFSETQ. This CDR3 comprises 15 residues. CDR3 sequence reads: CASSPGQGQSYEQYF. The CDR3 nucleotides read TGCGCCAGCAGCCCCGGCCAGGGACAGAGCTACGAGCAGTACTTC. The full variable domain, rest sourced from reference TRBV5-1 and TRBJ2-7, is KAGVTQTPRYLIKTRGQQVTLSCSPISGHRSVSWYQQTPGQGLQFLFEYFSETQRNKGNFPGRFSGRQFSNSRSEMNVSTLELGDSALYLCASSPGQGQSYEQYFGPGTRLTVT.

The J gene is TRBJ1-1, the V gene TRBV21-1. TRBV21-1 is listed as a pseudogene. There are 17 residues in the CDR3. The chain's CDR3 is CDGESGTQIEENTEAFF. The CDR3 DNA follows: TGTGACGGAGAGAGCGGGACGCAAATAGAAGAGAACACTGAAGCTTTCTTT.